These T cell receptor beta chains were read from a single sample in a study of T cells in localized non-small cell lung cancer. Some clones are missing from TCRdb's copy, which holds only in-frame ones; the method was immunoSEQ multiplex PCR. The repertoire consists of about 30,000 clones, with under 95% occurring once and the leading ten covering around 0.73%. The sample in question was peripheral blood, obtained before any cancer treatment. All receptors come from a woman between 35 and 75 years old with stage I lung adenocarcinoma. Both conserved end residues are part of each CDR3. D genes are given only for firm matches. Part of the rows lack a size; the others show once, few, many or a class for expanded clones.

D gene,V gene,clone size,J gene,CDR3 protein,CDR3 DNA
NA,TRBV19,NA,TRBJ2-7,CASSIFLQATYEQYF,TGTGCCAGTAGTATCTTCCTGCAGGCAACCTACGAGCAGTACTTC
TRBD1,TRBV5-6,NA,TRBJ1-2,CASSGNRQGTRYGYTF,TGTGCCAGCAGCGGGAACCGACAGGGGACGCGGTATGGCTACACCTTC
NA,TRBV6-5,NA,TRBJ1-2,CASTPSKTANYGYTF,TGTGCCAGCACCCCCTCGAAGACGGCCAACTATGGCTACACCTTC
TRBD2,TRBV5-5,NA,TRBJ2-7,CASSLVTSGSYEQYF,TGTGCCAGCAGCTTGGTGACTAGCGGGAGCTACGAGCAGTACTTC
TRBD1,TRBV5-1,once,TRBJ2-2,CASSFDYDRDSSGELFF,TGCGCCAGCAGCTTCGATTATGACAGGGATAGTAGCGGGGAGCTGTTTTTT
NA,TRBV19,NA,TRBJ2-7,CASSITKTDEFYEQYF,TGTGCCAGTAGTATAACAAAAACAGACGAGTTCTACGAGCAGTACTTC
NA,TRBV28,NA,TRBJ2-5,CASSLTVQERAQYF,TGTGCCAGCAGTTTAACGGTCCAAGAGAGGGCCCAGTACTTC
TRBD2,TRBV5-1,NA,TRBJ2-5,CASSRAGTSEETQYF,TGCGCCAGCAGCCGGGCCGGGACTAGTGAAGAGACCCAGTACTTC
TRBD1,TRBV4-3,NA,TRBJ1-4,CASSLDRGRTNEKLFF,TGCGCCAGCAGCCTGGACAGGGGGCGGACTAATGAAAAACTGTTTTTT
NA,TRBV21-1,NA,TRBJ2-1,CASSKKGVGDGYNEQFF,TGTGCCAGCAGCAAAAAGGGGGTCGGGGATGGCTACAATGAGCAGTTCTTC
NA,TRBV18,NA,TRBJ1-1,CASSPGEGTEAFF,TGTGCCAGCTCACCCGGGGAAGGGACTGAAGCTTTCTTT
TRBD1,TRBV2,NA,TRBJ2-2,CASTLTGAGYGELFF,TGTGCCAGCACCTTAACAGGGGCCGGGTACGGGGAGCTGTTTTTT
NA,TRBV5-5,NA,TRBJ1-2,CASSPQRRGSGGYTF,TGTGCCAGCAGCCCCCAACGTCGGGGTTCGGGAGGCTACACCTTC
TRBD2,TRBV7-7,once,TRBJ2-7,CASSLDSGSYEQYF,TGTGCTAGCAGCTTAGATAGCGGGAGTTACGAGCAGTACTTC
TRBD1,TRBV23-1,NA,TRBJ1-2,CASSQSPQGGLDYGYTF,TGCGCCAGCAGTCAATCTCCACAGGGGGGTTTAGACTATGGCTACACCTTC
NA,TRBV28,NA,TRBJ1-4,CASSFGPQLDEKLFF,TGTGCCAGCAGTTTCGGGCCGCAGTTGGATGAAAAACTGTTTTTT
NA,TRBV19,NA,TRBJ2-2,CATGQGRAGELFF,TGTGCCACGGGGCAGGGGCGGGCCGGGGAGCTGTTTTTT
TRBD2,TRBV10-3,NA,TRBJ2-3,CAISESRGSTQYF,TGTGCCATCAGTGAGTCTCGCGGGAGTACGCAGTATTTT
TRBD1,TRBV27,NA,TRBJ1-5,CASSYTSGTGRHQPQHF,TGTGCCAGCAGCTACACGTCCGGGACAGGGCGGCATCAGCCCCAGCATTTT
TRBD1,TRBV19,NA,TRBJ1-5,CASKPTGARQPQHF,TGTGCCAGTAAACCGACAGGGGCACGGCAGCCCCAGCATTTT
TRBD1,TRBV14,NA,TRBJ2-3,CASSQDRQDRARRRDTQYF,TGTGCCAGCAGCCAAGATAGGCAGGACAGGGCTCGCCGTCGAGATACGCAGTATTTT
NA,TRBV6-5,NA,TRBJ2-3,CASSPSTDTQYF,TGTGCCAGCAGTCCTTCGACAGATACGCAGTATTTT
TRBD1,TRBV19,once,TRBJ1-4,CASSDLPGQGLEKLFF,TGTGCCAGTAGTGATCTACCGGGACAGGGACTTGAAAAACTGTTTTTT